These 30 T cell receptor beta chains were sequenced from one sample in a study of blood T cell repertoires in COVID-19. The protocol was immunoSEQ multiplex PCR, while the TCRdb copy is restricted to in-frame clones and leaves out a portion. This sample has 150,000 to 200,000 clones, with around 80% found just once. The sample taken for sequencing was PBMCs or T cells enriched from blood (not recorded which). These receptor sequences come from a man aged 50-60 years who had recovered from COVID-19.

J is TRBJ2-2 and V is TRBV7-8; TRBD1 or TRBD2 may be the D gene (6 bases each). Trimming cost V 6 bases and J 0 bases, with 14 bases left between them. The germline CDR1 and CDR2 sequences are SGHVS and FQNEAQ. CDR3 length: 16 residues. The CDR3 here is CASSRLGGANTGELFF. CDR3 coding DNA: TGTGCCAGCAGTCGACTAGGGGGAGCGAACACCGGGGAGCTGTTTTTT.

This clone was picked up a small number of times. The genes are TRBV4-1 and TRBJ2-7; the D is unclear. V was shortened by 1 base and J by 6 bases, with 10 bases between the two germline ends. This CDR3 has 13 residues. Germline V gives CDR1 MGHRA, CDR2 YSYEKL. The CDR3 sequence: CASSQARFGEQYF. CDR3 nucleotide sequence: TGCGCCAGCAGCCAAGCGAGGTTCGGCGAGCAGTACTTC.

This rearrangement joins TRBV5-1 to TRBJ1-4; 8 bases agree with TRBD1. Germline trimming cut 2 bases from V and 2 bases from J; bases unmatched to any gene: 14. Germline CDR1 is SGHRS and CDR2 is YFSETQ. This CDR3 region has 19 residues. CDR3 coding DNA: TGCGCCAGCAGCTTAAATTTTCGGACAGGGAGCTCGACTAATGAAAAACTGTTTTTT. Amino acids: CASSLNFRTGSSTNEKLFF.

As concerns this clone: The same CDR3 is also encoded by other DNA sequences in this sample. This chain connects TRBV6-5 to TRBJ1-5, with 9 positions matching TRBD1. V trimming: 5 bases; J trimming: 2 bases; junction bases outside the gene matches: 4. In germline, CDR1 is MNHEY, CDR2 SVGAGI. CDR3 size: 15 residues. CDR3 sequence reads: CASSPDRGGNQPQHF. The CDR3 DNA reads as TGTGCCAGCAGTCCGGACAGGGGTGGCAATCAGCCCCAGCATTTT.

The chain joins TRBV27 to TRBJ1-1; D may be TRBD1 (5 bases). The CDR3 consists of 14 residues. V lost 6 bases and J lost 6, with 17 bases in between. Germline CDR1 MNHEY, CDR2 SMNVEV (reference sequence). The CDR3 spells CASRTSSREAEAFF. CDR3 nucleotides: TGTGCCAGCAGAACATCGAGCAGGGAGGCTGAAGCTTTCTTT.

The chain links TRBV7-9 to TRBJ1-1; the D gene is possibly TRBD1 (5 bases). Germline loops: CDR1 SEHNR, CDR2 FQNEAQ (reference sequence). V dropped 1 base and J dropped 2 bases, with 8 bases sitting between them. The CDR3 is 14 residues long. In nucleotides, the CDR3 is TGTGCCAGCAGCTTAGGACAGAGCAACACTGAAGCTTTCTTT. Translating gives CASSLGQSNTEAFF.

The chain's CDR3 is CASSEQDYLSNEQFF. The CDR3 nucleotides read TGTGCCAGCAGTGAACAGGACTATCTCTCAAATGAGCAGTTCTTC. The chain has TRBV6-1 and TRBJ2-1; possible D gene TRBD2, 6 bases. CDR1 and CDR2 from the germline V gene are MNHNS and SASEGT. Trimming removed 2 bases at V and 7 bases at J, with 15 bases between. This CDR3 is 15 amino acids long.

The chain employs TRBV2 and TRBJ1-4; 7 bases align to TRBD1. The CDR3 loop spans 15 amino acids. From germline, CDR1 is SNHLY and CDR2 FYNNEI. The V and J ends lost 6 bases and 8 bases, in that order; junction bases with no gene match: 12. Here the CDR3 reads CASSRQGMGGEKLFF. For the CDR3, the DNA is TGTGCCAGCAGCCGACAGGGAATGGGCGGAGAAAAACTGTTTTTT.

V usage is TRBV5-1 and J usage is TRBJ1-6; 8 bases fit TRBD1. The V segment lost 0 bases and the J segment 10 bases; nucleotides outside the gene matches: 3. Germline lookup yields CDR1 SGHRS and CDR2 YFSETQ. The CDR3 is made up of 14 amino acids. CDR3 sequence reads: CASSLEDRESPLHF. In DNA, the CDR3 is TGCGCCAGCAGCTTGGAGGACAGGGAATCACCCCTCCACTTT.

This sequence joins TRBV4-2 and TRBJ1-2; D unclear. Germline CDR1 reads LGHNA; CDR2 reads YNFKEQ. The CDR3 totals 12 residues. V was trimmed by 0 bases and J by 5 bases, leaving 4 bases between them. The CDR3 protein is CASSQEAYGYTF. The CDR3, as DNA: TGTGCCAGCAGCCAAGAGGCTTATGGCTACACCTTC.

The chain links TRBV7-9 to TRBJ1-1; D possibly corresponds to TRBD1 (5 bases). The V end lost 0 bases, the J end lost 4 bases, and 12 bases lay between the germline ends. CDR1 and CDR2 (germline): SEHNR, FQNEAQ (reference sequence). The CDR3 has 15 amino acids. The CDR3 bases are TGTGCCAGCAGCTTAGCGGGGGGTCGGGGCACTGAAGCTTTCTTT. Translation: CASSLAGGRGTEAFF.

The V and J genes are TRBV12-3 or TRBV12-4 and TRBJ1-2; unclear D gene. The V end was cut by 10 bases, the J end by 3 bases, with 6 bases between. The length of the CDR3 is 10 residues. The CDR3 loop is CANGDYGYTF. The CDR3 coding sequence is TGTGCCAACGGGGACTATGGCTACACCTTC.

The chain employs TRBV5-1 and TRBJ2-7, with 14 bases lining up with TRBD2. V lost 3 bases, J lost 2 bases, and 1 base stayed unmatched. Per germline, CDR1 SGHRS and CDR2 YFSETQ. The length of the CDR3 is 15 residues. This CDR3 reads CASSWGLAGAYEQYF. The CDR3 DNA follows: TGCGCCAGCAGCTGGGGACTAGCGGGGGCCTACGAGCAGTACTTC.

At least ten counts were recorded for this clone. V and J are TRBV19 and TRBJ2-7; D is undetermined. The germline gives CDR1 LNHDA, CDR2 SQIVND (reference sequence). The CDR3 has 13 residues. Trimming stripped 5 bases from V and 2 bases from J, with 10 bases between. CDR3 in DNA: TGTGCCAGTAGTCCCGCTCGGGCCTACGAGCAGTACTTC. Protein product: CASSPARAYEQYF.

The chain combines TRBV7-9 with TRBJ2-3; 9 nucleotides agree with TRBD1. Germline CDR1 SEHNR, CDR2 FQNEAQ (reference sequence). V lost 5 bases, J lost 6 bases, and 9 bases stayed unmatched. This CDR3 comprises 15 residues. DNA for the CDR3: TGTGCCAGCAGCCCGTGGGGACAGGGCGGGGATACGCAGTATTTT. It yields the protein CASSPWGQGGDTQYF.

This clone has a handful of counts. The chain links TRBV4-2 to TRBJ2-5, with 8 nucleotides matching TRBD1. There are 16 residues in the CDR3. CDR1 is LGHNA and CDR2 is YNFKEQ in the germline V gene. Unmatched junction bases numbered 5, after V lost 0 bases and J lost 2 bases. In nucleotides, the CDR3 is TGTGCCAGCAGCCAAGAGGGCACAGGGGGACAAGAGACCCAGTACTTC. This sequence encodes CASSQEGTGGQETQYF.

This rearrangement joins TRBV5-1 to TRBJ2-1; weak D call: TRBD1 (6 bases). The CDR3 is made up of 14 amino acids. Germline-derived CDR1 and CDR2 are SGHRS and YFSETQ. V lost 0 bases and J 7 bases, leaving 11 bases between the germline ends. The CDR3 DNA follows: TGCGCCAGCAGCTTGGACGGGACATCAAATGAGCAGTTCTTC. Amino acids: CASSLDGTSNEQFF.

This chain connects TRBV7-2 to TRBJ2-3, with 7 bases identical to TRBD2. V trimming: 1 base; J trimming: 2 bases; junction bases outside the gene matches: 6. Germline CDR1 and CDR2: SGHTA and FQGNSA. The length of the CDR3 is 16 residues. CDR3: CASSLGLAAYTDTQYF. DNA of the CDR3: TGTGCCAGCAGCTTAGGACTAGCCGCATACACAGATACGCAGTATTTT.

The genes are TRBV5-6 and TRBJ1-2, with TRBD1 as a possible D gene (6 bases). Germline V gene lookup returns CDR1 SGHDT and CDR2 YYEEEE. Trimming shortened V by 2 bases and J by 2 bases, and 13 bases separated the two germline ends. The CDR3 is 15 residues long. The CDR3: CASSFRDTTNYGYTF. DNA of the CDR3: TGTGCCAGCAGCTTCCGGGACACGACGAACTATGGCTACACCTTC.

V and J are TRBV4-1 and TRBJ1-2; D not resolved. V was pared by 2 bases and J by 8 bases, with 15 bases between. The CDR3 is 14 residues long. Germline V gives CDR1 MGHRA, CDR2 YSYEKL. This CDR3 reads CASSQREDQRGYTF. CDR3 nucleotide sequence: TGCGCCAGCAGCCAACGAGAGGATCAGAGGGGCTACACCTTC.

This clone was seen only once. The V call is TRBV19, the J call TRBJ1-5; D not resolved. CDR3 length: 15 residues. Looked up from germline, CDR1 is LNHDA and CDR2 is SQIVND (reference sequence). The V and J ends lost 5 bases and 0 bases respectively, with 11 bases between them. CDR3 sequence: CASSVPGDSNQPQHF. CDR3 bases: TGTGCCAGTAGTGTCCCCGGGGATAGCAATCAGCCCCAGCATTTT.

V gene TRBV7-8 combines with J gene TRBJ2-3; 7 nucleotides line up with TRBD1. CDR1 is SGHVS, CDR2 FQNEAQ, per germline. After removal of 5 bases from V and 1 base from J, the junction contained 12 bases not matched to a gene. This CDR3 has 17 amino acids. The CDR3 coding sequence is TGTGCCAGCAGCCCCACCGCGGCAGGGGGAGGCACAGATACGCAGTATTTT. Protein sequence: CASSPTAAGGGTDTQYF. Together with reference TRBV7-8 and TRBJ2-3, the CDR3 gives the full variable domain: GAGVSQSPRYKVAKRGQDVALRCDPISGHVSLFWYQQALGQGPEFLTYFQNEAQLDKSGLPSDRFFAERPEGSVSTLKIQRTQQEDSAVYLCASSPTAAGGGTDTQYFGPGTRLTVL.

This clone was recorded only once. V and J are TRBV5-1 and TRBJ1-3; 8 nucleotides match TRBD1. Per the germline V gene, CDR1 is SGHRS and CDR2 is YFSETQ. J lost 7 bases, V lost 2 bases, and 8 bases had no gene match. CDR3 size: 15 residues. In DNA, the CDR3 is TGCGCCAGCAGCTTAGGGACAGGACAAGTGAACACCATATATTTT. Translation gives CASSLGTGQVNTIYF. The variable domain in full, with the rest retrieved from reference TRBV5-1 and TRBJ1-3, is KAGVTQTPRYLIKTRGQQVTLSCSPISGHRSVSWYQQTPGQGLQFLFEYFSETQRNKGNFPGRFSGRQFSNSRSEMNVSTLELGDSALYLCASSLGTGQVNTIYFGEGSWLTVV.

This clone was seen repeatedly, ten times or more. In nucleotides, the CDR3 is TGTGCCAGCAGTTACCAGGGTTTCGCTGAAGCTTTCTTT. Its translation: CASSYQGFAEAFF. J is TRBJ1-1 and V is TRBV6-5; tentatively, D is TRBD1 (5 bases). The V end was cut by 2 bases, the J end by 6 bases, with 10 bases between. Germline V gives CDR1 MNHEY, CDR2 SVGAGI. The CDR3 length is 13 residues.

This clone was recorded once. The chain is built from TRBV7-9 and TRBJ1-4; no clear D gene. The CDR3 totals 15 residues. Per germline, CDR1 SEHNR and CDR2 FQNEAQ (reference sequence). The V end was cut by 5 bases, the J end by 3 bases, with 13 bases between. CDR3 sequence (DNA): TGTGCCAGCAGCCCCCAACCGGGTCCTAATGAAAAACTGTTTTTT. It translates to CASSPQPGPNEKLFF.

The chain employs TRBV12-3 or TRBV12-4 and TRBJ2-7, with D tentatively TRBD1 (5 bases). The V end lost 8 bases, the J end lost 0 bases, and 8 bases lay between the germline ends. The length of the CDR3 is 12 residues. CDR3 region: CASGHSSYEQYF. DNA of the CDR3: TGTGCCAGCGGACATAGCTCCTACGAGCAGTACTTC.

The V call is TRBV10-3, the J call TRBJ2-3, with 9 bases aligning to TRBD1. With V trimmed by 6 bases and J by 2 bases, 9 bases remained unmatched. In germline, CDR1 is ENHRY, CDR2 SYGVKD. There are 16 residues in the CDR3. CDR3 coding DNA: TGTGCCATCAGCCGGGACAGGGATCAGGCCACAGATACGCAGTATTTT. This gives the protein CAISRDRDQATDTQYF.

The rearrangement links TRBV18 to TRBJ1-3; 7 positions agree with TRBD1. V lost 5 bases and J lost 3; bases outside the gene matches: 19. Germline-derived CDR1 and CDR2 are KGHSH and LQKENI. This CDR3 is 19 amino acids long. CDR3 in DNA: TGTGCCAGCTCAGCGTCAAGACAGGGCCCGTCGTCGGGTGGAAACACCATATATTTT. This gives the protein CASSASRQGPSSGGNTIYF.

The V call is TRBV30, the J call TRBJ1-6; maybe TRBD1 (5 bases). The CDR3 is 17 amino acids. Trimming took 0 bases from V and 1 from J, leaving 13 bases between them. CDR1 and CDR2 from the germline V gene are GTSNPN and SVGIG (reference sequence). CDR3 nucleotide sequence: TGTGCCTGGAGTGTACTGGGGGGAGGATCCTATAATTCACCCCTCCACTTT. Its translation is CAWSVLGGGSYNSPLHF.

Points on this clone: This may be a read error: a much more frequent sequence differs by one nucleotide. This sequence joins TRBV14 and TRBJ1-1; D perhaps matches TRBD1 (5 bases). CDR1 and CDR2 from the germline V gene are SGHDN and FVKESK. The CDR3 totals 13 residues. V lost 4 bases to trimming and J lost 0 bases, with 6 bases between them. This CDR3 is CASSRQMNTEAFF. As DNA, the CDR3 is TGTGCCAGCAGCCGACAGATGAACACTGAAGCTTTCTTT.